The clone carrying this T cell receptor beta chain was seen more than once but under ten times. This sample was included in a study of blood T cell repertoires in COVID-19. Across the study: Acute and convalescent COVID-19 specimens originated in the United States, Italy and Spain.

Here immunoSEQ multiplex PCR was the method, and the copy in TCRdb shows in-frame clones only, minus some. The sample includes about 210,000 clones, approximately 80% of them seen just once. The source is a woman older than 75 with COVID-19, enrolled during active disease. Material for sequencing was peripheral blood.

The DNA for the CDR3 is TGTGCCAGCAGCTCACAGGGACTGAACACTGAAGCTTTCTTT. This sequence encodes CASSSQGLNTEAFF. The chain joins TRBV6-4 to TRBJ1-1; tentatively, D is TRBD1 (6 bases). Trimming took 6 bases from V and 0 from J, leaving 11 bases between them. Looked up from germline, CDR1 is MRHNA and CDR2 is SNTAGT. This CDR3 spans 14 amino acids.